The 25 T cell receptor beta chains in this list originate from one sample, sequenced in a study of STAT5B mutations in CD4+ large granular lymphocyte leukemia. Using immunoSEQ multiplex PCR, the repertoire was profiled, and TCRdb retains in-frame clones only, with some absent. This table holds 30,000 to 40,000 clones, approximately 88% found once. The sample was CD4+ T cells from blood buffy coats. The receptor set was obtained from a human donor in good health.

This clone was seen only once. The V gene is TRBV6-5, the J gene TRBJ1-2, with TRBD1 matching 8 bases. CDR1 and CDR2 (germline): MNHEY, SVGAGI. The junction had 8 bases not matched to a gene; V was cut back by 4 bases and J by 4 bases. The CDR3 contains 15 residues. Here the CDR3 reads CASSFQTGVVYGYTF. The CDR3 DNA sequence: TGTGCCAGCAGTTTCCAGACAGGGGTCGTCTATGGCTACACCTTC.

The chain joins TRBV5-4 to TRBJ1-3, with D maybe TRBD1 (5 bases). CDR3 length: 15 residues. Germline assignment: CDR1 SGHNT and CDR2 YYREEE (reference sequence). The V end lost 4 bases, the J end lost 9 bases, and 20 bases lay between the germline ends. The CDR3 protein is CASSGGVDGGTTIYF. The CDR3 DNA is TGTGCCAGCAGCGGCGGGGTAGACGGGGGGACCACCATATATTTT. The full variable domain, completed using reference TRBV5-4 and TRBJ1-3, is ETGVTQSPTHLIKTRGQQVTLRCSSQSGHNTVSWYQQALGQGPQFIFQYYREEENGRGNFPPRFSGLQFPNYSSELNVNALELDDSALYLCASSGGVDGGTTIYFGEGSWLTVV.

CDR3 amino acids: CASSQEGQAYGYTF. As DNA, the CDR3 is TGCGCCAGCAGCCAAGAGGGCCAGGCCTATGGCTACACCTTC. J is TRBJ1-2 and V is TRBV4-1; D call uncertain. The germline V gene has CDR1 MGHRA and CDR2 YSYEKL. V lost 0 bases and J lost 4, with 9 bases in between. This CDR3 comprises 14 residues.

V and J are TRBV9 and TRBJ1-2, with 7 bases lining up with TRBD1. After removal of 3 bases from V and 4 bases from J, the junction contained 9 bases not matched to a gene. CDR1 SGDLS and CDR2 YYNGEE come from the germline V gene. The CDR3 covers 15 residues. CDR3 sequence (DNA): TGTGCCAGCAGCGCACAACAGGGGCCCGCCTATGGCTACACCTTC. Its translation is CASSAQQGPAYGYTF.

This clone was seen only a few times. The J gene is TRBJ2-7, the V gene TRBV2; D remains unclear. The CDR3 has 13 residues. V was pared by 6 bases and J by 3 bases, with 12 bases between. Germline V gene sequence: CDR1 SNHLY, CDR2 FYNNEI. The DNA of the CDR3 is TGTGCCAGCAGAGCTGGACGGATCTACGAGCAGTACTTC. Amino acid sequence: CASRAGRIYEQYF.

This clone was picked up one time. V usage is TRBV9 and J usage is TRBJ1-6; D is unclear. CDR1 and CDR2 (germline): SGDLS, YYNGEE. Trimming shortened V by 3 bases and J by 6 bases, and 13 bases separated the two germline ends. The CDR3 is made up of 15 amino acids. As DNA, the CDR3 is TGTGCCAGCAGCGCCCAGATAGAAGGTAATTCACCCCTCCACTTT. Protein: CASSAQIEGNSPLHF.

This chain connects TRBV21-1 to TRBJ1-5. TRBV21-1 is given as a pseudogene. The CDR3 has 15 residues. The CDR3 is CASSRRDRGDQPQHF. CDR3 in DNA: TGTGCCAGCAGCCGGCGGGACCGGGGGGATCAGCCCCAGCATTTT.

This chain connects TRBV28 to TRBJ2-3, with 8 bases identical to TRBD1. The CDR3 is 15 amino acids. The J segment lost 2 bases and the V segment lost 8 bases, leaving 9 bases of the junction unmatched. CDR1 and CDR2 (germline): MDHEN, SYDVKM. The CDR3 spells CASRGQGIITDTQYF. In DNA form, the CDR3 reads TGTGCCAGCCGCGGACAGGGAATCATCACAGATACGCAGTATTTT. Full variable domain (missing parts from reference TRBV28 and TRBJ2-3): DVKVTQSSRYLVKRTGEKVFLECVQDMDHENMFWYRQDPGLGLRLIYFSYDVKMKEKGDIPEGYSVSREKKERFSLILESASTNQTSMYLCASRGQGIITDTQYFGPGTRLTVL.

The chain couples TRBV27 to TRBJ1-3; D gene ambiguous. V lost 2 bases and J lost 6, with 11 bases in between. The CDR3 length is 14 residues. Germline CDR1 reads MNHEY; CDR2 reads SMNVEV (reference sequence). The CDR3 region has the DNA TGTGCCAGCAGTTTAGGGCTTTCGTCAAACACCATATATTTT. It specifies CASSLGLSSNTIYF.

This sequence joins TRBV5-6 and TRBJ2-5; 8 positions match TRBD1. Germline CDR1 reads SGHDT; CDR2 reads YYEEEE. This CDR3 contains 15 residues. The junction had 5 bases not matched to a gene; V was cut back by 2 bases and J by 2 bases. For the CDR3, the DNA is TGTGCCAGCAGCTTCCCCGGACAGGGACAAGAGACCCAGTACTTC. Translating it yields CASSFPGQGQETQYF.

CDR3 loop: CAPLDRVGGEAFF. Written as DNA, the CDR3 is TGTGCTCCCCTTGACAGGGTGGGTGGTGAAGCTTTCTTT. The chain links TRBV30 to TRBJ1-1, with 7 bases matching TRBD1. Germline CDR1 and CDR2: GTSNPN and SVGIG (reference sequence). CDR3 length: 13 residues.

The chain uses TRBV27 and TRBJ1-3, with TRBD1 matching over 7 bases. V gave up 6 bases and J gave up 4 bases; unmatched junction bases: 12. This CDR3 spans 16 amino acids. The germline V gene encodes CDR1 MNHEY and CDR2 SMNVEV (reference sequence). The CDR3 loop reads CASRKLATGLGNTIYF. The CDR3 nucleotides read TGTGCCAGCAGAAAACTGGCGACAGGGTTAGGAAACACCATATATTTT.

The chain links TRBV23-1 to TRBJ1-4; D is uncertain. TRBV23-1 is noted as an ORF with a role that remains uncertain. The V end lost 3 bases, the J end lost 7 bases, and 9 bases lay between the germline ends. The CDR3 is 13 amino acids. CDR3 sequence reads: CASSHWVGEKLFF. In nucleotides, the CDR3 is TGCGCCAGCAGTCATTGGGTGGGTGAAAAACTGTTTTTT.

Only a few counts were recorded for this clone. The rearrangement joins TRBV27 to TRBJ1-2, with D unresolved. CDR1 is MNHEY, CDR2 SMNVEV, per germline (reference sequence). The CDR3 has 14 residues. The germline V and J ends were trimmed by 8 bases and 4 bases, with 17 bases remaining between them. CDR3 amino acids: CASRSSIYPYGYTF. In nucleotides, the CDR3 is TGTGCCAGCCGTTCTTCTATCTATCCCTATGGCTACACCTTC.

V usage is TRBV7-2 and J usage is TRBJ1-5; D perhaps matches TRBD1 (6 bases). Germline CDR1 reads SGHTA; CDR2 reads FQGNSA. Trimming pared 7 bases from V and 0 bases from J, leaving 16 bases between. The CDR3 sequence is 16 residues long. The CDR3 coding sequence is TGTGCCAGCACCCCGGGGGGGCCCAATAGCAATCAGCCCCAGCATTTT. It is translated as CASTPGGPNSNQPQHF.

The chain combines TRBV11-2 with TRBJ2-3, with 11 nucleotides matching TRBD2. The CDR3 is 18 residues long. With 0 bases clipped from V and 0 bases from J, the junction kept 5 bases outside the gene matches. The V gene's germline CDR1 is SGHAT and CDR2 FQNNGV. The CDR3 DNA reads TGTGCCAGCAGCTTAGATCTAGCGGGGGGTACTAGCACAGATACGCAGTATTTT. This encodes CASSLDLAGGTSTDTQYF.

This clone came up once. V and J are TRBV5-5 and TRBJ2-1, with 9 nucleotides matching TRBD2. The germline gives CDR1 SGHKS, CDR2 YYEKEE (reference sequence). The CDR3 length is 15 residues. Trimming cost V 2 bases and J 5 bases; bases outside gene matches: 5. The CDR3 nucleotides read TGTGCCAGCAGCTTAAGGCTAGCGGGGAACAATGAGCAGTTCTTC. As protein: CASSLRLAGNNEQFF. Based on the CDR3 plus reference TRBV5-5 and TRBJ2-1, the full variable domain is DAGVTQSPTHLIKTRGQQVTLRCSPISGHKSVSWYQQVLGQGPQFIFQYYEKEERGRGNFPDRFSARQFPNYSSELNVNALLLGDSALYLCASSLRLAGNNEQFFGPGTRLTVL.

V and J are TRBV29-1 and TRBJ2-5; D may match TRBD1 or TRBD2 (6 bases each). V dropped 3 bases and J dropped 7 bases, with 21 bases sitting between them. Germline V gives CDR1 SQVTM, CDR2 ANQGSEA. The CDR3 runs to 15 residues. The CDR3 DNA follows: TGCAGCGTTGAGTCCCCGGGGGCGGATCTGGGGACCCAGTACTTC. This sequence encodes CSVESPGADLGTQYF.

The V call is TRBV2, the J call TRBJ1-1, with a weak D call TRBD1 (6 bases). V was shortened by 3 bases and J by 5 bases, with 10 bases between the two germline ends. The germline V gene has CDR1 SNHLY and CDR2 FYNNEI. There are 13 residues in the CDR3. CDR3 sequence: CASSEGAITEAFF. DNA for the CDR3: TGTGCCAGCAGTGAGGGGGCAATAACTGAAGCTTTCTTT. Complete variable domain (other parts from reference TRBV2 and TRBJ1-1): EPEVTQTPSHQVTQMGQEVILRCVPISNHLYFYWYRQILGQKVEFLVSFYNNEISEKSEIFDDQFSVERPDGSNFTLKIRSTKLEDSAMYFCASSEGAITEAFFGQGTRLTVV.

The chain has TRBV5-1 and TRBJ2-2, with D perhaps TRBD1 (6 bases). The germline gives CDR1 SGHRS, CDR2 YFSETQ. V lost 4 bases to trimming and J lost 1 base, with 8 bases between them. The CDR3 covers 14 residues. The CDR3 nucleotides are TGCGCCAGCAGCCCGGGACAGAACACCGGGGAGCTGTTTTTT. The encoded protein is CASSPGQNTGELFF.

The gene calls are TRBV30 and TRBJ2-3, with 10 bases fitting TRBD2. This CDR3 has 16 residues. Germline CDR1 and CDR2: GTSNPN and SVGIG (reference sequence). J gave up 1 base and V 2 bases, and 6 bases lay outside the gene matches. CDR3 residues: CAWSTGLAEGTDTQYF. Here the CDR3 DNA reads TGTGCCTGGAGTACAGGACTAGCGGAGGGCACAGATACGCAGTATTTT.

The V gene is TRBV7-6, the J gene TRBJ2-5, with TRBD1 identical over 8 bases. CDR3 length equals 13 residues. CDR1 and CDR2 from the germline V gene are SGHVS and FNYEAQ. The V gene end was trimmed by 5 bases and the J gene end by 6 bases; junction bases not matched to a gene: 5. The CDR3 bases are TGTGCCAGCAGCCTTGGGACAGGAAAGACCCAGTACTTC. Its translation: CASSLGTGKTQYF. Combining the CDR3 with reference TRBV7-6 and TRBJ2-5 gives the whole variable domain GAGVSQSPRYKVTKRGQDVALRCDPISGHVSLYWYRQALGQGPEFLTYFNYEAQQDKSGLPNDRFSAERPEGSISTLTIQRTEQRDSAMYRCASSLGTGKTQYFGPGTRLLVL.

The chain combines TRBV28 with TRBJ2-7, with TRBD1 identical over 9 bases. CDR1 MDHEN and CDR2 SYDVKM come from the germline V gene. V lost 6 bases to trimming and J lost 6 bases; unmatched junction nucleotides: 12. The CDR3 extends over 15 amino acids. Here the CDR3 DNA reads TGTGCCAGCAGCTCAGGGGGGACAGGGTTAGCCGAGCAGTACTTC. Protein sequence: CASSSGGTGLAEQYF.

The chain employs TRBV2 and TRBJ1-2, with D unresolved. V lost 0 bases to trimming and J lost 4 bases, with 6 bases between them. In germline, CDR1 is SNHLY, CDR2 FYNNEI. The CDR3 is made up of 13 amino acids. The CDR3 sequence is CASSEAFPYGYTF. The DNA of the CDR3 is TGTGCCAGCAGTGAAGCCTTCCCCTATGGCTACACCTTC.

V gene TRBV18 combines with J gene TRBJ2-7; the match to TRBD2 covers 13 bases. There are 16 residues in the CDR3. CDR1 and CDR2 from the germline V gene are KGHSH and LQKENI. J gave up 6 bases and V 6 bases, and 11 bases lay outside the gene matches. The DNA of the CDR3 is TGTGCCAGCTCTCTATCCGGGACTAGCGGGACCGGCGAGCAGTACTTC. Translation: CASSLSGTSGTGEQYF. The full variable domain, in which reference TRBV18 and TRBJ2-7 provide the parts outside the CDR3, is NAGVMQNPRHLVRRRGQEARLRCSPMKGHSHVYWYRQLPEEGLKFMVYLQKENIIDESGMPKERFSAEFPKEGPSILRIQQVVRGDSAAYFCASSLSGTSGTGEQYFGPGTRLTVT.